A single sample gave rise to the 5 T cell receptor beta chains below, sequenced in a study of graft-versus-host responses after intestinal transplantation. Intraepithelial and lamina propria lymphocytes were freed from processed graft tissue. Generated by immunoSEQ multiplex PCR, the TCRdb table keeps only in-frame clones and is missing some. Among around 18,000 clones listed, 65% to 90% were seen once. Material: ileum tissue, obtained 17 days after transplant. These receptors all stem from a human patient who received an intestinal transplant, so some T cells may come from the graft donor.

Details on this clone: The same CDR3 arises from other DNA sequences in this sample as well. This chain uses TRBV28 with TRBJ1-1; the D is unclear. V was clipped by 3 bases and J by 1 base, with 6 bases between them. Germline V gene data show CDR1 as MDHEN and CDR2 as SYDVKM. This CDR3 is 13 amino acids long. The CDR3 region has the DNA TGTGCCAGCAGTTTTAGGGAGAACACTGAAGCTTTCTTT. It translates to CASSFRENTEAFF.

The sample holds one count of this clone. This chain joins TRBV7-2 and TRBJ1-5, with D uncertain. Germline lookup yields CDR1 SGHTA and CDR2 FQGNSA. This CDR3 region has 15 residues. V was clipped by 0 bases and J by 7 bases, with 13 bases between them. The CDR3 coding sequence is TGTGCCAGCAGCTTAGCGCTAGGGATAGGACAGCCCCAGCATTTT. Protein sequence: CASSLALGIGQPQHF.

This clone has a single count. The V and J genes are TRBV28 and TRBJ1-1; D remains unclear. Trimming took 3 bases from V and 5 from J, leaving 10 bases between them. Germline values: CDR1 MDHEN, CDR2 SYDVKM. This CDR3 contains 13 residues. CDR3: CASSLWVLTEAFF. The CDR3 region has the DNA TGTGCCAGCAGTTTGTGGGTTTTAACTGAAGCTTTCTTT.

This chain links TRBV27 with TRBJ1-2; tentative D call: TRBD1 (6 bases). The CDR3 spans 14 residues. Germline CDR1 is MNHEY and CDR2 is SMNVEV (reference sequence). The V and J ends lost 1 base and 8 bases respectively, with 14 bases between them. CDR3 in amino acids: CASSLFATGWGYTF. For the CDR3, the DNA is TGTGCCAGCAGTTTATTTGCCACAGGGTGGGGCTACACCTTC.

The chain is built from TRBV7-9 and TRBJ1-1, with TRBD1 as a possible D gene (5 bases). Germline V gene sequence: CDR1 SEHNR, CDR2 FQNEAQ (reference sequence). The CDR3 totals 15 residues. V was shortened by 5 bases and J by 0 bases, with 13 bases between the two germline ends. CDR3 region: CASSPWRGMNTEAFF. For the CDR3, the DNA is TGTGCCAGCAGCCCGTGGCGGGGGATGAACACTGAAGCTTTCTTT.